This passage covers 4 T cell receptor beta chains from one sample sequenced in a study of shared clonotypes between healthy human individuals. Sequencing was performed with immunoSEQ multiplex PCR; in TCRdb, only in-frame clones are kept and a portion is missing. The sample holds about 670,000 clones, about two thirds seen once. Sequencing was performed on memory CD4+ T cells sorted from blood. Indicated subset: CD45RA-negative fraction. Receptor source: a woman aged 30 to 39 in good health.

This clone was found a few times. Within the sample, other DNA sequences also encode this same CDR3. J is TRBJ2-7 and V is TRBV25-1; no clear D. This CDR3 is built from 13 residues. Between the trimmed V and J ends, which lost 2 bases and 2 bases, there was a span of 7 bases. CDR1 is MGHDK and CDR2 is SYGVNS in the germline V gene. CDR3 in amino acids: CASSEGLTYEQYF. In DNA, the CDR3 is TGTGCCAGCAGTGAAGGGCTAACCTACGAGCAGTACTTC.

This clone came up many times. The chain uses TRBV5-1 and TRBJ1-6; 7 bases align to TRBD1. Germline V lookup: CDR1 SGHRS, CDR2 YFSETQ. The junction had 6 bases not matched to a gene; V was cut back by 5 bases and J by 7 bases. The CDR3 runs 14 residues. CDR3 residues: CASRLGTENSPLHF. The CDR3 region has the DNA TGCGCCAGCAGGCTGGGGACAGAGAATTCACCCCTCCACTTT.

The chain links TRBV7-8 to TRBJ2-3; D unresolved. The CDR3 spans 13 residues. Germline CDR1 reads SGHVS; CDR2 reads FQNEAQ. The V end was cut by 1 base, the J end by 5 bases, with 7 bases between. The CDR3 DNA is TGTGCCAGCAGCTTAGATAAGTTAGATACGCAGTATTTT. Translated: CASSLDKLDTQYF.

The chain couples TRBV7-9 to TRBJ1-2; TRBD1 is a possible D gene (5 bases). The V end lost 5 bases, the J end lost 2 bases, and 12 bases lay between the germline ends. The CDR3 consists of 14 residues. Germline CDR1 SEHNR, CDR2 FQNEAQ (reference sequence). CDR3 amino acids: CASSILNRNYGYTF. In DNA, the CDR3 is TGTGCCAGCAGCATACTTAACAGGAACTATGGCTACACCTTC. Variable domain in full (rest from reference TRBV7-9 and TRBJ1-2): DTGVSQNPRHKITKRGQNVTFRCDPISEHNRLYWYRQTLGQGPEFLTYFQNEAQLEKSRLLSDRFSAERPKGSFSTLEIQRTEQGDSAMYLCASSILNRNYGYTFGSGTRLTVV.